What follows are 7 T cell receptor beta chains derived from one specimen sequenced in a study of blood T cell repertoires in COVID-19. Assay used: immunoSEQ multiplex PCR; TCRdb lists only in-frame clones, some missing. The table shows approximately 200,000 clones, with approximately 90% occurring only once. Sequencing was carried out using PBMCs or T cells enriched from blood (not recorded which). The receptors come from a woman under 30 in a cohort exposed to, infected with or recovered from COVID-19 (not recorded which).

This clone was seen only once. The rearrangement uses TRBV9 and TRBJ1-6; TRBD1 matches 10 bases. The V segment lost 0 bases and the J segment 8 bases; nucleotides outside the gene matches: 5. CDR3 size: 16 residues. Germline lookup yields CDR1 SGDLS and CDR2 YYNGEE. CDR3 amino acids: CASSVGQGARDSPLHF. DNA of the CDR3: TGTGCCAGCAGCGTAGGACAGGGGGCAAGGGATTCACCCCTCCACTTT.

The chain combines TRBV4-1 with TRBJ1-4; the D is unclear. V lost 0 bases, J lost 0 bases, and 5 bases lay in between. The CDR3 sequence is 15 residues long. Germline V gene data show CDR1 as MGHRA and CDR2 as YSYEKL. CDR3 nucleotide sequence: TGCGCCAGCAGCCAAGAGGCGGCAACTAATGAAAAACTGTTTTTT. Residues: CASSQEAATNEKLFF.

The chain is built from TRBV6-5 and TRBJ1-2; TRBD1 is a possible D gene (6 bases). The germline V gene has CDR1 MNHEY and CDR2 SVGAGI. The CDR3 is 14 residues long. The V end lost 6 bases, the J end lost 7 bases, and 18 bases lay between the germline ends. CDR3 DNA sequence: TGTGCCAGCAGGGAGGACAGCCGAATCCGTGGCTACACCTTC. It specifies CASREDSRIRGYTF.

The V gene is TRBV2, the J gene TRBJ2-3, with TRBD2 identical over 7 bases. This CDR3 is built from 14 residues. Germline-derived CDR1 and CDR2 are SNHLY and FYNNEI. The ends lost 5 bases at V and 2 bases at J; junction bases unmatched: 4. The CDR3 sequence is CASSTGTTTDTQYF. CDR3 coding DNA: TGTGCCAGCAGTACCGGGACTACCACAGATACGCAGTATTTT.

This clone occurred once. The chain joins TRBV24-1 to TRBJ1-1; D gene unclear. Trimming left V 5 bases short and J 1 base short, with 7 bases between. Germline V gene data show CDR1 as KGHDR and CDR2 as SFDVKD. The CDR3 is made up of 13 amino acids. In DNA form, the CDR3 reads TGTGCCACCAGTGGCCAGGAGAACACTGAAGCTTTCTTT. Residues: CATSGQENTEAFF.

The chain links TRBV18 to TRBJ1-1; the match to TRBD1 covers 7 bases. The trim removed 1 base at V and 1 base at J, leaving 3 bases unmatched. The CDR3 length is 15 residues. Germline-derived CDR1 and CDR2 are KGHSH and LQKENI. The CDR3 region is CASSPQGGWNTEAFF. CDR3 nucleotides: TGTGCCAGCTCACCACAAGGGGGCTGGAACACTGAAGCTTTCTTT.

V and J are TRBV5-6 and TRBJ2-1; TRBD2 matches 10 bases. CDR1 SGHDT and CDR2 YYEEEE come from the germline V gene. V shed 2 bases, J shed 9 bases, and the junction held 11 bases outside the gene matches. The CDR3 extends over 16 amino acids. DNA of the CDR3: TGTGCCAGCAGCTTAATGGGCCTAGCGGGAGTTGGTGAGCAGTTCTTC. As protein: CASSLMGLAGVGEQFF.